The rows below give T cell receptor beta chains drawn from one sample of a study of cytomegalovirus exposure and HLA in healthy donors. Method: immunoSEQ multiplex PCR; TCRdb's copy keeps in-frame clones and lacks some. Seen here are about 120,000 clones, 10% observed once, and the top ten hold just over 4.5%. Input material: PBMCs. All receptors come from a woman younger than 30 in good health and CMV-seropositive. CDR3s include the opening cysteine and the closing phenylalanine or tryptophan. A D gene is named only where the DNA matches it firmly. Rows may omit the clone size; those that give it use once, few, many or a size class.

CDR3 DNA: TGTGCCAGCTCACCGGCGGGAGGGCCGGCCGGGGAGCTGTTTTTT
CDR3 protein: CASSPAGGPAGELFF
D gene: TRBD2
V gene: TRBV18
clone size: few
J gene: TRBJ2-2

CDR3 DNA: TGTGCCAGCAGTTCCGCTCCAATCTCCGGGACAGGGGGAAAGGCTTTCTTT
CDR3 protein: CASSSAPISGTGGKAFF
D gene: TRBD1
V gene: TRBV28
clone size: -
J gene: TRBJ1-1

CDR3 DNA: TGTGCCAGTACCCCTAGAGGGAACTCGGGAAACATTCAGTACTTC
CDR3 protein: CASTPRGNSGNIQYF
D gene: -
V gene: TRBV28
clone size: -
J gene: TRBJ2-4

CDR3 DNA: TGCGCCAGCAGCTCGGGACTTGGTCGCGATACGCAGTATTTT
CDR3 protein: CASSSGLGRDTQYF
D gene: -
V gene: TRBV5-1
clone size: few
J gene: TRBJ2-3

CDR3 DNA: TGTGCCAGCTCTCAACTAGCGGGAGGGCCCTCCGATGAGCAGTTCTTC
CDR3 protein: CASSQLAGGPSDEQFF
D gene: TRBD2
V gene: TRBV18
clone size: few
J gene: TRBJ2-1

CDR3 DNA: TGTGCCAGCAGCTTTACCGAGGGCCTGAACACTGAAGCTTTCTTT
CDR3 protein: CASSFTEGLNTEAFF
D gene: -
V gene: TRBV5-8
clone size: -
J gene: TRBJ1-1

CDR3 DNA: TGTGCCAGCAGCCAAGTCGGCCAGGGCCAGCCCCAGCATTTT
CDR3 protein: CASSQVGQGQPQHF
D gene: -
V gene: TRBV4-2
clone size: -
J gene: TRBJ1-5

CDR3 DNA: TGTGCCAGCAGCCCCCGGGGGTCAGGAAACACCATATATTTT
CDR3 protein: CASSPRGSGNTIYF
D gene: -
V gene: TRBV11-3
clone size: few
J gene: TRBJ1-3

CDR3 DNA: TGCGCCAGCAAAGAAATGGGAAGCGGCGAGCAGTACTTC
CDR3 protein: CASKEMGSGEQYF
D gene: -
V gene: TRBV5-1
clone size: few
J gene: TRBJ2-7

CDR3 DNA: TGTGCCAGCAGTGAAGCGGCACAGGGAAATGGCTACACCTTC
CDR3 protein: CASSEAAQGNGYTF
D gene: -
V gene: TRBV6-1
clone size: few
J gene: TRBJ1-2

CDR3 DNA: TGTGCCAGCAGCGTCGGGTCGGAGGCTGAAGCTTTCTTT
CDR3 protein: CASSVGSEAEAFF
D gene: -
V gene: TRBV9
clone size: few
J gene: TRBJ1-1

CDR3 DNA: TGTGCCAGTGGACAACACACCTACGAGCAGTACTTC
CDR3 protein: CASGQHTYEQYF
D gene: -
V gene: TRBV19
clone size: few
J gene: TRBJ2-7

CDR3 DNA: TGTGCCAGCAGCCACCCAGGGGCCGAAACAGATACGCAGTATTTT
CDR3 protein: CASSHPGAETDTQYF
D gene: -
V gene: TRBV14
clone size: -
J gene: TRBJ2-3

CDR3 DNA: TGTGCCAGTAGTATAACCTTTGGGGGCGGCTATGGCTACACCTTC
CDR3 protein: CASSITFGGGYGYTF
D gene: -
V gene: TRBV19
clone size: few
J gene: TRBJ1-2

CDR3 DNA: TGTGCCAGTCTTCCCGGACTAGCGGGAGTCAGTTGGACCGGGGAGCTGTTTTTT
CDR3 protein: CASLPGLAGVSWTGELFF
D gene: TRBD2
V gene: TRBV11-2
clone size: -
J gene: TRBJ2-2

CDR3 DNA: TGTGCCTGGAGTCAAAACAGGGGCTTAGGCTACACCTTC
CDR3 protein: CAWSQNRGLGYTF
D gene: TRBD1
V gene: TRBV30
clone size: -
J gene: TRBJ1-2

CDR3 DNA: TGCGCCAGCAGCCAAATGGACGGGGGATCCTACGAGCAGTACTTC
CDR3 protein: CASSQMDGGSYEQYF
D gene: -
V gene: TRBV4-1
clone size: few
J gene: TRBJ2-7

CDR3 DNA: TGTGCCAACAGGCCTACCCCCGGGGAGCTGTTTTTT
CDR3 protein: CANRPTPGELFF
D gene: -
V gene: TRBV6-6
clone size: few
J gene: TRBJ2-2

CDR3 DNA: TGTGCCAGTAGTATAGGACAGGGCTATGGCTACACCTTC
CDR3 protein: CASSIGQGYGYTF
D gene: TRBD1
V gene: TRBV19
clone size: few
J gene: TRBJ1-2

CDR3 DNA: TGCGCCAGCACGGAGCAGGGTGGTTTCACCGGGGAGCTGTTTTTT
CDR3 protein: CASTEQGGFTGELFF
D gene: -
V gene: TRBV5-1
clone size: -
J gene: TRBJ2-2

CDR3 DNA: TGTGCCAGCAGCTTTCCTAGCGGGAGCACCGGGGAGCTGTTTTTT
CDR3 protein: CASSFPSGSTGELFF
D gene: TRBD2
V gene: TRBV28
clone size: few
J gene: TRBJ2-2

CDR3 DNA: TGTGCCAGCAGTGGAACAGGGGTGTCTGAAGCTTTCTTT
CDR3 protein: CASSGTGVSEAFF
D gene: TRBD1
V gene: TRBV6-1
clone size: -
J gene: TRBJ1-1

CDR3 DNA: TGTGCCAGCAGTTACGGACAGGGAAACACTGAAGCTTTCTTT
CDR3 protein: CASSYGQGNTEAFF
D gene: TRBD1
V gene: TRBV27
clone size: -
J gene: TRBJ1-1

CDR3 DNA: TGTGCCAGCAGCCCCCGGACAGGGGCGATGGCAGATACGCAGTATTTT
CDR3 protein: CASSPRTGAMADTQYF
D gene: TRBD1
V gene: TRBV7-9
clone size: few
J gene: TRBJ2-3

CDR3 DNA: TGCGCCAGCAGCTTGTCATCCCTTCTAGCTAACTATGGCTACACCTTC
CDR3 protein: CASSLSSLLANYGYTF
D gene: -
V gene: TRBV5-1
clone size: few
J gene: TRBJ1-2

CDR3 DNA: TGTGCCAGCACCCCCCGTGAAGCTTCCGGGGAGCTGTTTTTT
CDR3 protein: CASTPREASGELFF
D gene: -
V gene: TRBV5-4
clone size: -
J gene: TRBJ2-2

CDR3 DNA: TGTGCCAGCAGTGGGGGGGGGAGGCAGGGAGGGCCTGAAGCTTTCTTT
CDR3 protein: CASSGGGRQGGPEAFF
D gene: -
V gene: TRBV6-1
clone size: -
J gene: TRBJ1-1

CDR3 DNA: TGTGCCAGCACTGGGGACAGGAGTTACACCGGGGAGCTGTTTTTT
CDR3 protein: CASTGDRSYTGELFF
D gene: TRBD1
V gene: TRBV7-9
clone size: few
J gene: TRBJ2-2

CDR3 DNA: TGTGCCATCAGTCCCCAGAGGGAGGCCTACAATGAGCAGTTCTTC
CDR3 protein: CAISPQREAYNEQFF
D gene: -
V gene: TRBV10-3
clone size: -
J gene: TRBJ2-1

CDR3 DNA: TGTGCCAGCAGTGAGGGGCGGGGTCGGTACGAGCAGTACTTC
CDR3 protein: CASSEGRGRYEQYF
D gene: -
V gene: TRBV6-1
clone size: few
J gene: TRBJ2-7

CDR3 DNA: TGTGCCAGCAGTCCTGACAGAAACAATCAGCCCCAGCATTTT
CDR3 protein: CASSPDRNNQPQHF
D gene: -
V gene: TRBV28
clone size: -
J gene: TRBJ1-5

CDR3 DNA: TGTGCCAGCACTCGAGGGCCAACCTCTGGAAACACCATATATTTT
CDR3 protein: CASTRGPTSGNTIYF
D gene: -
V gene: TRBV25-1
clone size: few
J gene: TRBJ1-3